This is a list of T cell receptor beta chains from one sample in a study of CD8+ T cells in alopecia areata. Sequencing was performed with immunoSEQ multiplex PCR; in TCRdb, only in-frame clones are kept and a portion is missing. In the table there are a few hundred thousand clones, approximately 57% of which are singletons. Sequences were derived from CD4+ T cells sorted from blood, sampled at week 4, from a patient treated with tofacitinib. Receptors originate from a human donor with alopecia areata. CDR3s include the opening cysteine and the closing phenylalanine or tryptophan. D genes are given only for firm matches. Size values are once, few and many counts, or a class for expanded clones, and some rows have none.

d_gene | j_gene | abundance | len | v_gene | CDR3nt | CDR3aa
NA | TRBJ2-1 | NA | 13 | TRBV11-3 | TGTGCCAGCAGCTTAGATGAGTGGGATGAGCAGTTCTTC | CASSLDEWDEQFF
NA | TRBJ2-4 | NA | 12 | TRBV7-2 | TGTGCCAGCAGCTATTACAAAAACATTCAGTACTTC | CASSYYKNIQYF
NA | TRBJ2-1 | NA | 15 | TRBV9 | TGTGCCAGCGGGCTTGAGGGCCAAACCTTCAATGAGCAGTTCTTC | CASGLEGQTFNEQFF
NA | TRBJ1-4 | NA | 13 | TRBV30 | TGTGCCTGGAGCCCTAACCAGGGACTTGCACTGTTTTTT | CAWSPNQGLALFF
TRBD1 | TRBJ2-2 | NA | 17 | TRBV6-1 | TGTGCCAGCAGTGACCCCAGGACAGGGGCGAATCTGGGGGAGCTGTTTTTT | CASSDPRTGANLGELFF
NA | TRBJ1-4 | once | 11 | TRBV29-1 | TGCAGCGTTGGGACGGGTGAAAAACTGTTTTTT | CSVGTGEKLFF
NA | TRBJ2-7 | many | 14 | TRBV2 | TGTGCCAGCAACCAACCAGAGGCCCCCTACGAGCAGTACTTC | CASNQPEAPYEQYF
NA | TRBJ1-2 | NA | 14 | TRBV29-1 | TGCAGCGTTGTAATACCCCTATCGGGAGAGGGCTACACCTTC | CSVVIPLSGEGYTF
TRBD1 | TRBJ1-2 | few | 13 | TRBV29-1 | TGCAGCGTTGAAGGCAGGGGGGACTATGGCTACACCTTC | CSVEGRGDYGYTF
NA | TRBJ1-2 | NA | 14 | TRBV11-2 | TGTGCCAGCAGCTCGGGACTCGGGTTCTATGGCTACACCTTC | CASSSGLGFYGYTF
NA | TRBJ2-5 | NA | 13 | TRBV25-1 | TGTGCCAGCAGTGAATATAAGCAAGAGACCCAGTACTTC | CASSEYKQETQYF
NA | TRBJ1-2 | NA | 13 | TRBV28 | TGTGCCAGCACAAGGACAGCCTCCTATGGCTACACCTTC | CASTRTASYGYTF
NA | TRBJ2-7 | NA | 12 | TRBV5-1 | TGCGCCAGCAGCTTGGCGGGTTTCGAGCAGTACTTC | CASSLAGFEQYF
NA | TRBJ1-1 | NA | 13 | TRBV30 | TGTGCCCGCCGAGGTCTGGGGAGTACTGAAGCTTTCTTT | CARRGLGSTEAFF
TRBD1 | TRBJ1-6 | once | 15 | TRBV27 | TGTGCCAGCAGTACCGGACAGGGGCCGAATTCACCCCTCCACTTT | CASSTGQGPNSPLHF
NA | TRBJ2-3 | NA | 14 | TRBV7-9 | TGTGCCAGCAGCTTAGGGCTCCGCACAGATACGCAGTATTTT | CASSLGLRTDTQYF
TRBD1 | TRBJ2-1 | once | 16 | TRBV29-1 | TGCAGCGTCGACGATCCGGGACAGGGCTTATACAATGAGCAGTTCTTC | CSVDDPGQGLYNEQFF
NA | TRBJ2-7 | once | 12 | TRBV5-1 | TGCGCCAGCAGCTTGATTGATACCGGGCAGTACTTC | CASSLIDTGQYF
NA | TRBJ2-3 | NA | 11 | TRBV29-1 | TGCAGCGTTGGACCAACAGATACGCAGTATTTT | CSVGPTDTQYF
NA | TRBJ1-1 | NA | 11 | TRBV30 | TGTGCCTGGACCAGGAACACTGAAGCTTTCTTT | CAWTRNTEAFF
NA | TRBJ2-1 | NA | 16 | TRBV7-9 | TGTGCCAGCAGCCAAGGGGGTTCGAGCTCCTACAATGAGCAGTTCTTC | CASSQGGSSSYNEQFF
NA | TRBJ1-6 | NA | 14 | TRBV7-8 | TGTGCCAGCAGCCTAAGGACCGGTGATTCACCCCTCCACTTT | CASSLRTGDSPLHF
TRBD1 | TRBJ1-2 | NA | 12 | TRBV29-1 | TGCAGCGTCGGGACAGGTGTCTATGGCTACACCTTC | CSVGTGVYGYTF
NA | TRBJ1-1 | few | 10 | TRBV29-1 | TGCAGCGGGCAGAACACTGAAGCTTTCTTT | CSGQNTEAFF
TRBD1 | TRBJ2-7 | NA | 13 | TRBV2 | TGTGCCAGCAGAGCCGCAGGGGGCCTCGAGCAGTACTTC | CASRAAGGLEQYF
NA | TRBJ2-3 | NA | 12 | TRBV6-1 | TGTGCCAGCAGTGAAGTGGAAGATACGCAGTATTTT | CASSEVEDTQYF
TRBD1 | TRBJ1-4 | few | 15 | TRBV15 | TGTGCCACCAGCACTCGGGACAGGGTTGGAGAAAAACTGTTTTTT | CATSTRDRVGEKLFF
NA | TRBJ2-1 | few | 13 | TRBV19 | TGTGCCAGTAGTCTTAGCTCCTACAATGAGCAGTTCTTC | CASSLSSYNEQFF
TRBD2 | TRBJ2-7 | once | 13 | TRBV29-1 | TGCAGCGTGTCCACTAGCGGGGGCTACGAGCAGTACTTC | CSVSTSGGYEQYF
NA | TRBJ2-3 | NA | 15 | TRBV29-1 | TGCAGCGCCGGAGTGGGGGCAGAATCGACCGTTACGCAGTATTTT | CSAGVGAESTVTQYF
NA | TRBJ1-3 | NA | 13 | TRBV29-1 | TGCAGCGTTGATGAGACGGCTGGAAACACCATATATTTT | CSVDETAGNTIYF
TRBD2 | TRBJ2-3 | NA | 15 | TRBV5-4 | TGTGCCAGCAGCTCGGGACTAGTAGCGGCGAATTTGCAGTATTTT | CASSSGLVAANLQYF
NA | TRBJ1-2 | few | 13 | TRBV5-1 | TGCGCCAGCAGCTTGGGGGTTAACTATGGCTACACCTTC | CASSLGVNYGYTF
NA | TRBJ1-4 | NA | 11 | TRBV30 | TGTGCCTGGAGTCCGGGCGAAAAACTGTTTTTT | CAWSPGEKLFF
TRBD1 | TRBJ2-7 | few | 14 | TRBV19 | TGTGCCAGTAGTATCGGGGACAGCTCCTACGAGCAGTACTTC | CASSIGDSSYEQYF
TRBD1 | TRBJ1-2 | NA | 13 | TRBV30 | TGTGCCTGGAGTGCCACGACAGGGTATGGCTACACCTTC | CAWSATTGYGYTF
NA | TRBJ2-5 | NA | 14 | TRBV18 | TGTGCCAGCTCACCAGGGGGACGGGGAGAGACCCAGTACTTC | CASSPGGRGETQYF
NA | TRBJ2-5 | NA | 13 | TRBV4-1 | TGCGCCAGCAGCCAAGTACTCCCGGAGACCCAGTACTTC | CASSQVLPETQYF
NA | TRBJ1-5 | NA | 17 | TRBV6-1 | TGTGCCAGCAGTGAAACGGTGTGGGGCAGAAGCAATCAGCCCCAGCATTTT | CASSETVWGRSNQPQHF
NA | TRBJ1-4 | NA | 18 | TRBV30 | TGTGCCTGGAGTGTACGTGGTAGGAAGGATCCTTCTGGAGAAAAACTGTTTTTT | CAWSVRGRKDPSGEKLFF
NA | TRBJ2-3 | NA | 15 | TRBV27 | TGTGCCAGCAGTGACACCATAAGCCGCACAGATACGCAGTATTTT | CASSDTISRTDTQYF
NA | TRBJ1-1 | NA | 13 | TRBV9 | TGTGCCAGCAGCGTAGTAATAGGGACAGAAGCTTTCTTT | CASSVVIGTEAFF
NA | TRBJ1-2 | few | 16 | TRBV6-5 | TGTGCCAGCAGTTACTCGTCGGAGTTTAGGTGGTATGGCTACACCTTC | CASSYSSEFRWYGYTF
NA | TRBJ2-7 | NA | 12 | TRBV30 | TGTGCCTGGAACGCCGGGGGCAGCGGGCAGTACTTC | CAWNAGGSGQYF
NA | TRBJ1-4 | NA | 13 | TRBV30 | TGTGCCTGGAAGTGGGGAGTGAATGAAAAACTGTTTTTT | CAWKWGVNEKLFF
NA | TRBJ1-1 | NA | 13 | TRBV7-9 | TGTGCCAGCAGCCCTGGGGTCGGCACTGAAGCTTTCTTT | CASSPGVGTEAFF
NA | TRBJ2-5 | NA | 10 | TRBV6-1 | TGTGCCAGCCGAGAAGAGACCCAGTACTTC | CASREETQYF
NA | TRBJ1-4 | NA | 12 | TRBV30 | TGTGCCTGGAGTGTATATACCGGTCCACTGTTTTTT | CAWSVYTGPLFF
NA | TRBJ2-7 | NA | 10 | TRBV29-1 | TGCAGCGTTCTACTGGGGGAGCAGTACTTC | CSVLLGEQYF
NA | TRBJ1-5 | few | 15 | TRBV30 | TGTGCCTGGAGAAGTGGCAGGGATAGCAATCAGCCCCAGCATTTT | CAWRSGRDSNQPQHF
NA | TRBJ2-5 | NA | 11 | TRBV2 | TGTGCCAGCAGTCCCTCGGAGACCCAGTACTTC | CASSPSETQYF
NA | TRBJ2-1 | NA | 13 | TRBV2 | TGTGCCAGCAGTGTCGTTAGTTACTATGAGCAGTTCTTC | CASSVVSYYEQFF
TRBD2 | TRBJ2-3 | NA | 17 | TRBV11-2 | TGTGCCAGCAGCTTAAGGCGGGGACTAGCCTACACAGATACGCAGTATTTT | CASSLRRGLAYTDTQYF
NA | TRBJ2-7 | once | 13 | TRBV7-3 | TGTGCCAGCAGCCCTGCTGGGGGGTACGAGCAGTACTTC | CASSPAGGYEQYF